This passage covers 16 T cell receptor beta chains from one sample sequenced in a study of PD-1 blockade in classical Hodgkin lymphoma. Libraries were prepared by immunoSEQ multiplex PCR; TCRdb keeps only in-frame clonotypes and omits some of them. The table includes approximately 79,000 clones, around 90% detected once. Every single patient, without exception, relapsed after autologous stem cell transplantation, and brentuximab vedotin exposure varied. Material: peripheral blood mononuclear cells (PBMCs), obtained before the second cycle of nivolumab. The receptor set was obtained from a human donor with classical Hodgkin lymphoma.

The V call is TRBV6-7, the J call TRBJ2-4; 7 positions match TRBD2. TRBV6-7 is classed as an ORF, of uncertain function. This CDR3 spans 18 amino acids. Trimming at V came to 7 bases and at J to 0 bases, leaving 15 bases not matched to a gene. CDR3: CASTPSGGERVAKNIQYF. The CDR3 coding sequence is TGTGCCAGCACCCCCAGTGGGGGGGAACGAGTAGCCAAAAACATTCAGTACTTC.

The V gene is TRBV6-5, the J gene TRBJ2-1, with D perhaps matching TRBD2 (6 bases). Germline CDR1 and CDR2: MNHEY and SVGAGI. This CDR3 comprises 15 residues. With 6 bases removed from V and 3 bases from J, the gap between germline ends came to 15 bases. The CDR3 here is CASRLAPFIYNEQFF. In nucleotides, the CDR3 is TGTGCCAGCAGACTAGCCCCCTTTATCTACAATGAGCAGTTCTTC.

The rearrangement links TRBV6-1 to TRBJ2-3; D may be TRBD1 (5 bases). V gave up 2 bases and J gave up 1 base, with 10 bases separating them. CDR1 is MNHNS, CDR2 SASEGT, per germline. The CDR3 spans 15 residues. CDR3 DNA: TGTGCCAGCAGTGAATATCAAGGGGGCACAGATACGCAGTATTTT. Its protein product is CASSEYQGGTDTQYF.

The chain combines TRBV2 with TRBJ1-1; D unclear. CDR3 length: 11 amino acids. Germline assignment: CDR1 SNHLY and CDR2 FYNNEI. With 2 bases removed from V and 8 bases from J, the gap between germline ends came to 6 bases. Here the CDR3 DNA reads TGTGCCAGCAGTGAATCGCGGGAAGCTTTCTTT. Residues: CASSESREAFF.

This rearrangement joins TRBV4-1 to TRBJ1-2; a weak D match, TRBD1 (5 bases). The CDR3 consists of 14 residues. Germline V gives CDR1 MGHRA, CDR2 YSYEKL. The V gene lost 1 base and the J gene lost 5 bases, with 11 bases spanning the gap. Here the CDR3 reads CASSQVSGRYGYTF. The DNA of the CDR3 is TGCGCCAGCAGCCAAGTGTCAGGGAGGTATGGCTACACCTTC.

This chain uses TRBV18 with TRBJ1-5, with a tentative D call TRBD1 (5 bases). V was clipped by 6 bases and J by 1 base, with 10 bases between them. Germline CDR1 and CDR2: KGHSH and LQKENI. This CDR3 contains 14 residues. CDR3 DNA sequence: TGTGCCAGCTCCTTAGGGGCAAGCAATCAGCCCCAGCATTTT. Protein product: CASSLGASNQPQHF.

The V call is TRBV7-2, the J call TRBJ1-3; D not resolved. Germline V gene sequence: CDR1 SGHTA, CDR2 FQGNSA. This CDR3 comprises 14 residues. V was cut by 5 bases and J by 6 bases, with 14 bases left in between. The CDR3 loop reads CASSPLRQVNTIYF. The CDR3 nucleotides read TGTGCCAGCAGCCCTCTCCGGCAAGTAAACACCATATATTTT.

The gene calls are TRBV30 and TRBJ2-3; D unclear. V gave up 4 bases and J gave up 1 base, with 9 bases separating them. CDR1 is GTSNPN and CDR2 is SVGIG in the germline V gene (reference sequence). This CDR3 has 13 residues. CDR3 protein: CAWIEIGTDTQYF. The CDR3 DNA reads TGTGCCTGGATTGAAATTGGCACAGATACGCAGTATTTT.

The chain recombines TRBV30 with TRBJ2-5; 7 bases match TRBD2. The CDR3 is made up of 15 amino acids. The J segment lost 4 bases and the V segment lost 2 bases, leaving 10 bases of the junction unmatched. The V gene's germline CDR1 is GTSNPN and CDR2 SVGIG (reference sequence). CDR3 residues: CAWSSEGGLGETQYF. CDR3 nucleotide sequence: TGTGCCTGGAGTTCCGAGGGAGGGCTAGGAGAGACCCAGTACTTC.

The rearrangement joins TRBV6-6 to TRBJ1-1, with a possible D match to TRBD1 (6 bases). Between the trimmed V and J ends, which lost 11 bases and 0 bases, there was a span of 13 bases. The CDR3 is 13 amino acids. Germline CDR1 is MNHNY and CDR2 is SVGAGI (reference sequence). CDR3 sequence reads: CAVQGPVNTEAFF. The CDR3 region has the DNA TGTGCCGTCCAGGGGCCGGTGAACACTGAAGCTTTCTTT.

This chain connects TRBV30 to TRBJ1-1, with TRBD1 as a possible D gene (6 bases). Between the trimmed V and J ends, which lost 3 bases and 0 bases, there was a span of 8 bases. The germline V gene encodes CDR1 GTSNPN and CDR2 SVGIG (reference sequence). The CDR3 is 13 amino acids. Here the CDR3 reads CAWSGGMNTEAFF. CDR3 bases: TGTGCCTGGAGCGGGGGCATGAACACTGAAGCTTTCTTT.

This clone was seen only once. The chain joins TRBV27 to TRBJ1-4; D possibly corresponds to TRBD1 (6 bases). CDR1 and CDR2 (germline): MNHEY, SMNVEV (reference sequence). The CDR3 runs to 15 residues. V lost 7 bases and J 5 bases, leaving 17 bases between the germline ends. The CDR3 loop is CASKGRGSSNEKLFF. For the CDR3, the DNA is TGTGCCAGCAAAGGAAGGGGGTCGTCGAATGAAAAACTGTTTTTT.

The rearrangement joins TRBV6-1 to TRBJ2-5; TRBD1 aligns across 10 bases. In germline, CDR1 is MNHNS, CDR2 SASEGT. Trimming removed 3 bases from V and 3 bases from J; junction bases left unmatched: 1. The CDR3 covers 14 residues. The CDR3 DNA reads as TGTGCCAGCAGTGAGGGACAGGGGAAAGAGACCCAGTACTTC. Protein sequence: CASSEGQGKETQYF.

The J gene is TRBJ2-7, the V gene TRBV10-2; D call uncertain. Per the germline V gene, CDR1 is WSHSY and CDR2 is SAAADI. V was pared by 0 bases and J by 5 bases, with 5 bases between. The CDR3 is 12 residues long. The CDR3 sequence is CASSESGNEQYF. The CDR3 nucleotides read TGCGCCAGCAGTGAGTCGGGGAACGAGCAGTACTTC.

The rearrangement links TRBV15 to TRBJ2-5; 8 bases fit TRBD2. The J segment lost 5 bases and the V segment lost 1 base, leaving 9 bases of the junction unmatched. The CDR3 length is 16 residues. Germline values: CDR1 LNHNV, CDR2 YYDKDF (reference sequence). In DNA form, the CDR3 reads TGTGCCACCAGCAGAGTGGGTGCTAGCGGGCGGGAGACCCAGTACTTC. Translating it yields CATSRVGASGRETQYF.

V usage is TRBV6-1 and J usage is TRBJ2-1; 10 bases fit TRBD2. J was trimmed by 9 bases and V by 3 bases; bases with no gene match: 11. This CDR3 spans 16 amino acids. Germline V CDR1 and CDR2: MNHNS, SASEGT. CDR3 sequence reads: CASSELAGDWVSEQFF. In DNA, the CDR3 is TGTGCCAGCAGTGAGCTAGCGGGAGATTGGGTGAGTGAGCAGTTCTTC.